This T cell receptor beta chain was found in a study of graft-versus-host responses after intestinal transplantation. The CDR3 length is 14 residues. Trimming stripped 5 bases from V and 0 bases from J, with 10 bases between. Germline loops: CDR1 MNHEY, CDR2 SMNVEV (reference sequence). Produced via immunoSEQ multiplex PCR; TCRdb's table is partial and in-frame only. This table holds approximately 25,000 clones, around 80% found once. As concerns this clone: What it binds is unknown.

This material consisted of unstimulated CD8+ T cells sorted from spleen or lymph node cells, taken before transplant. This chain joins TRBV27 and TRBJ2-5; the D is unclear. This receptor was taken from a human donor who was the organ donor for an intestinal transplant. The CDR3 DNA sequence: TGTGCCAGCAGTATTAGCCGGCACCAAGAGACCCAGTACTTC. It is translated as CASSISRHQETQYF.